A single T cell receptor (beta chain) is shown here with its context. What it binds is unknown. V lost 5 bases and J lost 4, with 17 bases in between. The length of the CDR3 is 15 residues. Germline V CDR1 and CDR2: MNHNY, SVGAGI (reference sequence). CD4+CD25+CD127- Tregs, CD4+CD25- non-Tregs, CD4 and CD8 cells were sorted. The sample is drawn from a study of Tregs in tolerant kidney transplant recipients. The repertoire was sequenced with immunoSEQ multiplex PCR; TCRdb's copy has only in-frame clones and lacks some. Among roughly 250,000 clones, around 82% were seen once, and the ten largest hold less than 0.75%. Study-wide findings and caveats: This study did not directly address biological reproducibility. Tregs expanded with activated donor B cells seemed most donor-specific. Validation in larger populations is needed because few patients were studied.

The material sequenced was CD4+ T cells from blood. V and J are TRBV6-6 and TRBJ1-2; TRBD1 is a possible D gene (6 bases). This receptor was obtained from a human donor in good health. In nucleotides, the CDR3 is TGTGCCAGCAGTCTCGAGGGAGGGGGGCTCTATGGCTACACCTTC. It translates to CASSLEGGGLYGYTF.